These 19 T cell receptor beta chains were sequenced from one sample in a study of blood T cells in healthy people across ages. It was with a sample-barcoded 5' primer and a J-beta primer mix that a second PCR of roughly 6 to 11 cycles was run. TCRdb analysed the 5' RACE reads with MiXCR anew, one entry per CDR3 protein. The top ten hold roughly a fifth of the sample, which has some 730,000 distinct CDR3 sequences, roughly 20% seen once. The specimen sequenced was blood. These receptors were obtained from a man aged 70 or older in good health.

The rearrangement uses TRBV6-5 and TRBJ2-7; perhaps TRBD1 as D (6 bases). Germline loops: CDR1 MNHEY, CDR2 SVGAGI. This CDR3 is 14 amino acids long. Trimming took 5 bases from V and 2 from J, leaving 13 bases between them. CDR3 region: CASSNRDTTYEQYF. The CDR3 region has the DNA TGTGCCAGCAGTAACCGGGACACAACCTACGAGCAGTACTTC.

The chain combines TRBV5-1 with TRBJ2-2; a possible D gene is TRBD1 (6 bases). Germline values: CDR1 SGHRS, CDR2 YFSETQ. Deletions cut 4 bases from V and 4 bases from J, with 17 bases between. The CDR3 loop spans 16 amino acids. DNA for the CDR3: TGCGCCAGCAGCCCCGGGCAGGGGTTGAGCACCGGGGAGCTGTTTTTT. As protein: CASSPGQGLSTGELFF.

This chain joins TRBV7-8 and TRBJ1-2; tentative D call: TRBD1 (6 bases). Trimming removed 2 bases from V and 7 bases from J, with 14 bases in between. The germline V gene has CDR1 SGHVS and CDR2 FQNEAQ. This CDR3 spans 14 amino acids. The CDR3 is CASSLIDRRSGYTF. The DNA for the CDR3 is TGTGCCAGCAGCTTAATTGACAGGCGTAGTGGCTACACCTTC.

The chain links TRBV7-6 to TRBJ2-1, with TRBD1 identical over 8 bases. Germline V CDR1 and CDR2: SGHVS, FNYEAQ. The J segment lost 7 bases and the V segment lost 5 bases, leaving 10 bases of the junction unmatched. CDR3 length: 15 amino acids. The CDR3 sequence: CASSAGQGLGNEQFF. The CDR3 DNA follows: TGTGCCAGCAGCGCAGGACAGGGACTCGGGAATGAGCAGTTCTTC.

The gene calls are TRBV3-1 and TRBJ1-2; no clear D. Trimming took 0 bases from V and 7 from J, leaving 6 bases between them. This CDR3 has 12 amino acids. Germline assignment: CDR1 LGHDT and CDR2 YNNKEL (reference sequence). Written as DNA, the CDR3 is TGTGCCAGCAGCCAAGATGTGGGTGGCTACACCTTC. As protein: CASSQDVGGYTF.

The chain has TRBV12-3 or TRBV12-4 and TRBJ2-7; D is uncertain. V gave up 0 bases and J gave up 7 bases, with 19 bases separating them. This CDR3 comprises 16 residues. CDR3 sequence: CASSLAQIVGLKEQYF. Here the CDR3 DNA reads TGTGCCAGCAGTTTAGCGCAAATAGTTGGGCTAAAGGAGCAGTACTTC.

J is TRBJ2-3 and V is TRBV28; no reliable D call. V gave up 7 bases and J gave up 0 bases, with 20 bases separating them. This CDR3 is 17 amino acids long. CDR1 is MDHEN, CDR2 SYDVKM, per germline. The CDR3 DNA reads as TGTGCCAGCACCTTAAATCTTGGTACTCTAAGCACAGATACGCAGTATTTT. Encoded protein: CASTLNLGTLSTDTQYF. The whole variable domain, remainder taken from reference TRBV28 and TRBJ2-3, is DVKVTQSSRYLVKRTGEKVFLECVQDMDHENMFWYRQDPGLGLRLIYFSYDVKMKEKGDIPEGYSVSREKKERFSLILESASTNQTSMYLCASTLNLGTLSTDTQYFGPGTRLTVL.

The rearrangement links TRBV19 to TRBJ1-1, with D possibly TRBD1 on 6 matching bases. The germline gives CDR1 LNHDA, CDR2 SQIVND (reference sequence). The V gene lost 10 bases and the J gene lost 7 bases, with 22 bases spanning the gap. The CDR3 is 14 amino acids. The CDR3 loop reads CATSPRTAGVEAFF. CDR3 nucleotide sequence: TGTGCCACTTCGCCCCGGACAGCTGGAGTTGAAGCTTTCTTT.

In this sample, this clonotype turned up a few times. The junction differs from germline at one of its ends, possibly a read error. J is TRBJ2-5 and V is TRBV2; TRBD2 matches at 7 bases. Per the germline V gene, CDR1 is SNHLY and CDR2 is FYNNEI. This CDR3 has 12 amino acids. CDR3 DNA: TGTGCCAGCAGTGAAAACGCGGGGGAATATAGGTTC. Protein sequence: CASSENAGEYRF.

The chain joins TRBV18 to TRBJ2-1; D remains unclear. Trimming left V 4 bases short and J 6 bases short, with 10 bases between. From germline, CDR1 is KGHSH and CDR2 LQKENI. This CDR3 has 13 amino acids. The CDR3 region has the DNA TGTGCCAGCTCACAGTCGTGGTCCAATGAGCAGTTCTTC. Amino acids: CASSQSWSNEQFF. The variable domain in full, completed from reference TRBV18 and TRBJ2-1, reads NAGVMQNPRHLVRRRGQEARLRCSPMKGHSHVYWYRQLPEEGLKFMVYLQKENIIDESGMPKERFSAEFPKEGPSILRIQQVVRGDSAAYFCASSQSWSNEQFFGPGTRLTVL.

This chain links TRBV6-1 with TRBJ2-5; D unresolved. This CDR3 has 12 amino acids. The germline V gene encodes CDR1 MNHNS and CDR2 SASEGT. The ends were cut back, 7 bases at V and 5 bases at J, with 11 bases in the middle. The CDR3 DNA is TGTGCCAGCACGGAGAACGTTGAGACCCAGTACTTC. Protein: CASTENVETQYF.

This chain links TRBV15 with TRBJ2-1, with 8 bases identical to TRBD1. With V trimmed by 2 bases and J by 15 bases, 6 bases remained unmatched. CDR3 length: 12 residues. Germline V lookup: CDR1 LNHNV, CDR2 YYDKDF (reference sequence). The CDR3 region has the DNA TGTGCCACCAGCAGAACGGACAGGGCTCGGTTCTTC. Translation gives CATSRTDRARFF.

V gene TRBV7-6 combines with J gene TRBJ1-6, with D uncertain. This CDR3 has 14 residues. The germline CDR1 and CDR2 sequences are SGHVS and FNYEAQ. Trimming took 2 bases from V and 11 from J, leaving 13 bases between them. The CDR3 DNA reads TGTGCCAGCAGCTTAAGGGCCCTCCGGGCACCCCTCCACTTT. Translation gives CASSLRALRAPLHF.

The J gene is TRBJ2-1, the V gene TRBV11-2; 9 nucleotides line up with TRBD2. With V trimmed by 5 bases and J by 7 bases, 15 bases remained unmatched. The CDR3 is made up of 17 amino acids. Germline V gives CDR1 SGHAT, CDR2 FQNNGV. The CDR3 nucleotides are TGTGCCAGCAGCCAAAAACCCGGCGGGGGGGCATGGAATGAGCAGTTCTTC. It codes for CASSQKPGGGAWNEQFF.

This clonotype was counted between two and nine times. The genes are TRBV7-2 and TRBJ2-4; D could derive from TRBD1 or TRBD2 (5 bases each). Germline values: CDR1 SGHTA, CDR2 FQGNSA. Trimming took 3 bases from V and 3 from J, leaving 21 bases between them. The CDR3 totals 18 residues. CDR3 in DNA: TGTGCCAGCAGCTTCTTGGCAGGGCGGGTTCCTAGCAAAAACATTCAGTACTTC. Translation: CASSFLAGRVPSKNIQYF.

This clonotype was counted only a few times. The chain links TRBV29-1 to TRBJ2-5; D gene ambiguous. The V gene lost 7 bases and the J gene lost 2 bases, with 8 bases spanning the gap. The CDR3 runs to 11 residues. The germline V gene encodes CDR1 SQVTM and CDR2 ANQGSEA. The CDR3 sequence is CSAYGQETQYF. The CDR3 region has the DNA TGCAGCGCCTACGGGCAAGAGACCCAGTACTTC.

The chain links TRBV29-1 to TRBJ1-4, with 9 nucleotides matching TRBD1. Germline assignment: CDR1 SQVTM and CDR2 ANQGSEA. V gave up 5 bases and J gave up 5 bases; unmatched junction bases: 3. The CDR3 runs to 13 residues. CDR3 bases: TGCAGCGTTAGCGGGACAGGGAATGAAAAACTGTTTTTT. Its translation: CSVSGTGNEKLFF.

The chain couples TRBV28 to TRBJ2-3; TRBD1 is a possible D gene (6 bases). Germline-derived CDR1 and CDR2 are MDHEN and SYDVKM. The CDR3 extends over 16 amino acids. V was trimmed by 5 bases and J by 2 bases, leaving 17 bases between them. CDR3 nucleotide sequence: TGTGCCAGCAGTAGCCCCGCGGACAGCATCACAGATACGCAGTATTTT. The encoded protein is CASSSPADSITDTQYF. The variable domain in full, with the rest retrieved from reference TRBV28 and TRBJ2-3, is DVKVTQSSRYLVKRTGEKVFLECVQDMDHENMFWYRQDPGLGLRLIYFSYDVKMKEKGDIPEGYSVSREKKERFSLILESASTNQTSMYLCASSSPADSITDTQYFGPGTRLTVL.

This chain links TRBV5-1 with TRBJ1-1, with a possible D match to TRBD1 (6 bases). From germline, CDR1 is SGHRS and CDR2 YFSETQ. Trimming left V 0 bases short and J 4 bases short, with 13 bases between. The length of the CDR3 is 15 residues. CDR3 loop: CASSLDGGDGTEAFF. As DNA, the CDR3 is TGCGCCAGCAGCTTGGACGGGGGCGACGGCACTGAAGCTTTCTTT.